This T cell receptor beta chain was found in a study of tumor-infiltrating lymphocytes in primary liver carcinoma. Background on the study: The patient population consisted of men and women between 30 and 69 years of age.

TCR beta cDNA was made from approximately 500 ng total RNA with a constant-region primer. For TCR beta, libraries were produced by three nested multiplex PCR rounds using slightly modified ARM-PCR. TRBV1-TRBV30 forward primers paired with a C-beta reverse primer drove the first two PCR rounds, about 9 cycles each. From the multiplex PCR reads, TCRdb called clonotypes with MiXCR, one entry per CDR3 protein. The table lists around 330,000 distinct CDR3 sequences, around three fifths of them singletons. Unsorted whole blood yielded blood RNA, and germline DNA was extracted as well. This CDR3 has 15 residues. Trimming took 0 bases from V and 6 from J, leaving 12 bases between them.

The sequencing sample was made of peripheral blood. V and J are TRBV12-3 or TRBV12-4 and TRBJ1-5; D gene ambiguous. This sequence was found in a woman aged 30 to 39 with primary liver carcinoma and hepatitis B virus infection. CDR3 nucleotides: TGTGCCAGCAGTTTAGCGGCTAGGTACATTCAGCCCCAGCATTTT. Translating gives CASSLAARYIQPQHF.